This passage covers 7 T cell receptor beta chains from one sample sequenced in a study of vaccination effects on CD4 cells after COVID-19 (dated by TCRdb to about 2022). Library construction relied on the immunoSEQ multiplex PCR assay. TCRdb provides this immuneACCESS table in a form limited to in-frame rearrangements. Some clones are lacking; in checked studies, under half of them reflect an unresolved V gene, and why the rest are absent is not known. The sample records around 32,000 clones, around three fifths of which are singletons. Jointly, the top ten make up approximately 9% of the sample. Their target antigens are unknown. To identify antigen-specific CD4+ T cell clonotypes by their expansion, the ViraFEST assay first stimulated PBMC with viral peptide pools and then applied TCR sequencing. After roughly 11 days of culture, CD4+ T cells were isolated with the EasySep CD4+ T cell isolation kit. Two doses of either the BNT162b2 or the mRNA-1273 mRNA SARS-CoV-2 vaccine were administered to participants.

The sample here was CD4+ T cells from PBMCs cultured with SARS-CoV-2 spike peptides, taken after COVID-19 vaccination. Reading the label with the study, this specimen's cell subset or site is: SARS-CoV-2 spike overlapping peptide pool stimulation. Receptor source: a human donor who received a COVID-19 vaccine.

The sample holds one count of this clone. The chain carries TRBV18 and TRBJ2-5; TRBD2 aligns across 8 bases. V was clipped by 2 bases and J by 5 bases; unmatched bases: 7. This CDR3 is built from 15 residues. CDR1 and CDR2 (germline): KGHSH, LQKENI. This CDR3 reads CASSPAAGVGETQYF. CDR3 DNA: TGTGCCAGCTCACCAGCAGCGGGAGTAGGGGAGACCCAGTACTTC.

The CDR3 coding sequence is TGTGCCACCAGTGCTTATGGGGGGGCCGGAGATACGCAGTATTTT. It encodes CATSAYGGAGDTQYF. The chain recombines TRBV24-1 with TRBJ2-3; D may be TRBD2 (7 bases). CDR1 is KGHDR, CDR2 SFDVKD, per germline. Trimming took 5 bases from V and 5 from J, leaving 16 bases between them. The CDR3 loop spans 15 amino acids.

The chain uses TRBV5-5 and TRBJ1-4; unclear D gene. Trimming removed 1 base at V and 8 bases at J, with 15 bases between. CDR3 size: 15 residues. The germline V gene has CDR1 SGHKS and CDR2 YYEKEE (reference sequence). The CDR3 DNA reads as TGTGCCAGCAGCTTGTTTTCGGGTATTAGCGAAAAACTGTTTTTT. Encoded protein: CASSLFSGISEKLFF.

The rearrangement links TRBV19 to TRBJ2-3; TRBD2 aligns across 7 bases. V dropped 9 bases and J dropped 2; count of bases not matched to a gene: 11. From germline, CDR1 is LNHDA and CDR2 SQIVND (reference sequence). This CDR3 comprises 15 residues. The CDR3 DNA reads as TGTGCCAGCCGATCTTCGGGACTATACACAGATACGCAGTATTTT. Translating it yields CASRSSGLYTDTQYF.

The V and J genes are TRBV11-3 and TRBJ2-1; a possible D gene is TRBD2 (5 bases). The germline V and J ends were trimmed by 5 bases and 2 bases, with 13 bases remaining between them. CDR3 length equals 15 residues. Germline assignment: CDR1 SGHNT and CDR2 YENEEA. CDR3 residues: CASSERGLPYNEQFF. DNA of the CDR3: TGTGCCAGCAGCGAACGGGGTTTGCCCTACAATGAGCAGTTCTTC.

The J gene is TRBJ2-7, the V gene TRBV30; a weak D match, TRBD1 (6 bases). Trimming pared 2 bases from V and 6 bases from J, leaving 11 bases between. The V gene's germline CDR1 is GTSNPN and CDR2 SVGIG (reference sequence). CDR3 length: 12 amino acids. The CDR3 region is CAWSPRGSEQYF. The CDR3, as DNA: TGTGCCTGGAGTCCTAGGGGGAGCGAGCAGTACTTC.

This clone was counted a few times. The rearrangement uses TRBV7-9 and TRBJ1-2; tentative D call: TRBD1 (5 bases). Between the trimmed V and J ends, which lost 8 bases and 3 bases, there was a span of 13 bases. This CDR3 has 13 amino acids. Germline V CDR1 and CDR2: SEHNR, FQNEAQ (reference sequence). CDR3 sequence: CASGSTGDYGYTF. In DNA form, the CDR3 reads TGTGCCAGCGGTTCGACGGGGGACTATGGCTACACCTTC.